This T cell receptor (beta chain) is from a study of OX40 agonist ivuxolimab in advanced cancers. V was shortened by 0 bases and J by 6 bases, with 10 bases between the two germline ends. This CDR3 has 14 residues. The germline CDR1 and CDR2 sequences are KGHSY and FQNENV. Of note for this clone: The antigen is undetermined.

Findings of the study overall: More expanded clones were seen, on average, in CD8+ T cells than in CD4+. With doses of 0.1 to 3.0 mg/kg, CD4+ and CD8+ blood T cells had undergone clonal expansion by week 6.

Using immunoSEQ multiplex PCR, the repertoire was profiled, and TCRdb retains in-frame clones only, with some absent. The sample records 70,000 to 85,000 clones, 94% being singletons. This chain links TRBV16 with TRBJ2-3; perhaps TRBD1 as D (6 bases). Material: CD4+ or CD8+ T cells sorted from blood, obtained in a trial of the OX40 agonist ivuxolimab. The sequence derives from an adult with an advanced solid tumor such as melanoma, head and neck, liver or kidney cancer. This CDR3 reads CASSQSGAEDTQYF. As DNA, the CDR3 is TGTGCCAGCAGCCAATCGGGGGCGGAGGATACGCAGTATTTT.